The rows below give T cell receptor beta chains drawn from one sample of a study of response to subunit inactivated influenza vaccine. TCRdb recomputed calls from the RT-PCR reads with MiXCR, one row per CDR3 protein. Of about 780,000 distinct CDR3 sequences in the sample, under 20% are singletons; the top ten hold 11%. Sequences were derived from PBMCs from blood, sampled roughly 5 days after vaccination. The receptors originated from a man aged 50 to 59 who received an inactivated influenza vaccine. The CDR3 runs from the conserved cysteine through the conserved F or W. The D gene is left open where the match is weak. The listing skips clone size in some rows; elsewhere it reads once, few, many or a size class.

>TRBV9|TRBJ2-3|NA|TRBD2
TGTGCCAGCAGCGGGACCTCGGGACTAGCGGAAGAGGTTGATGATACGCAGTATTTT
CASSGTSGLAEEVDDTQYF
>TRBV4-3|TRBJ2-4|few|NA
TGCGCCAGCAGCCAAGAACCGAAAAACATTCAGTACTTC
CASSQEPKNIQYF
>TRBV29-1|TRBJ2-3|few|TRBD2
TGCAGCGGACGCCCCCGGGGGGGCACAGATACGCAGTATTTT
CSGRPRGGTDTQYF
>TRBV28|TRBJ1-3|NA|NA
TGTGCCAGCAGTACCTGGGGCTCTGGAAACACCATATATTTT
CASSTWGSGNTIYF
>TRBV5-1|TRBJ2-2|NA|NA
TGCGCCAGCAGCTTCGGACACGGGGGATCCGGGGAGCTGTTTTTT
CASSFGHGGSGELFF
>TRBV20-1|TRBJ2-1|NA|TRBD2
TGCAGTGCCAGAGGGACTAGCGTAGGCAATGAGCAGTTCTTC
CSARGTSVGNEQFF
>TRBV30|TRBJ2-2|NA|NA
TGTGCCTGGTCCGCGGGACTGCTCACCGGGGAGCTGTTTTTT
CAWSAGLLTGELFF
>TRBV12-3/TRBV12-4|TRBJ1-3|few|NA
TGTGCCAGCAGTTTAGTACCGTCTTCTGGAAACACCATATATTTT
CASSLVPSSGNTIYF
>TRBV20-1|TRBJ2-3|few|NA
TGCAGTGCTAGGGGGGTGGGGAGCACAGATACGCAGTATTTT
CSARGVGSTDTQYF
>TRBV14|TRBJ2-7|few|NA
TGTGCCAGCAGCCACCACCGGGACCCCTCCTACGAGCAGTACTTC
CASSHHRDPSYEQYF
>TRBV10-3|TRBJ2-2|few|NA
TGTGCCATCAGTGAAAGTCCGGCGAACACCGGGGAGCTGTTTTTT
CAISESPANTGELFF
>TRBV7-2|TRBJ2-5|many|TRBD2
TGTGCCAGCAGCTTGGGACTAGCGAGTCAAGAGACCCAGTACTTC
CASSLGLASQETQYF
>TRBV5-1|TRBJ1-5|many|NA
TGCGCCAGCAGCTTGGCAGGTCCCAATCAGCCCCAGCATTTT
CASSLAGPNQPQHF
>TRBV5-1|TRBJ2-3|few|NA
TGCGCCAGCAGCTTGGCAGGGAAAGTCACAGATACGCAGTATTTT
CASSLAGKVTDTQYF
>TRBV12-3/TRBV12-4|TRBJ2-2|NA|NA
TGTGCCAGCAGGAGAAGACAGACCGGGGAGCTGTTTTTT
CASRRRQTGELFF
>TRBV7-9|TRBJ1-1|NA|NA
TGTGCCAGCAGCCCGTCGGGCGCCTGGAACACTGAAGCTTTCTTT
CASSPSGAWNTEAFF
>TRBV9|TRBJ2-1|NA|TRBD1
TGTGCCAGCAGCGTAGGGACAGGGGCCTACAATGAGCAGTTCTTC
CASSVGTGAYNEQFF